This TCR beta chain came from a study of T cell responses to AZD1222 COVID-19 vaccine. Method: immunoSEQ multiplex PCR; TCRdb's copy keeps in-frame clones and lacks some. The sample holds 150,000 or so clones, roughly 92% seen once. Deletions cut 3 bases from V and 2 bases from J, with 10 bases between. This CDR3 region has 13 residues. Germline V lookup: CDR1 SQVTM, CDR2 ANQGSEA. The gene calls are TRBV29-1 and TRBJ1-1; D uncertain. The sequence was obtained from an adult in good health. The input for sequencing was peripheral blood, taken on day 0 of AZD1222 vaccination. In DNA form, the CDR3 reads TGCAGCGTTGAGGTGGGAGGTAACACTGAAGCTTTCTTT. Amino acids: CSVEVGGNTEAFF.